The 7 T cell receptor beta chains below all came from one sample that was sequenced in a study of T cell repertoires in cytomegalovirus infection. Their antigens are not known. In TCRdb, the reads were re-called with MiXCR into one record per CDR3 protein. Counted here are tens of thousands of distinct CDR3 sequences, 25% to 40% occurring once; the ten biggest clones make up about 74%. The material sequenced was PBMCs, sequenced either directly or after in vitro stimulation (not recorded which). Every receptor here comes from a human donor in good health (CMV status not recorded). Some clones in this sample may be carry-over from other donors' samples.

This clonotype came up a few times. In nucleotides, the CDR3 is TGTGCCAGCAGCAGCCGGGACAGGGAGAGAGCTTTCTTT. Protein sequence: CASSSRDRERAFF. The chain uses TRBV7-3 and TRBJ1-1; 9 bases line up with TRBD1. Germline CDR1 reads SGHTA; CDR2 reads FQGTGA. The CDR3 spans 13 residues. With V trimmed by 5 bases and J by 10 bases, 8 bases remained unmatched.

The chain is built from TRBV28 and TRBJ1-1; D is possibly TRBD1 (6 bases). The V and J ends lost 4 bases and 8 bases respectively, with 11 bases between them. Germline CDR1 MDHEN, CDR2 SYDVKM. This CDR3 is 12 amino acids long. The CDR3 reads CASSYKDREAFF. The CDR3 DNA follows: TGTGCCAGCAGTTATAAAGACAGGGAAGCTTTCTTT.

This clonotype was detected a few times. The V and J genes are TRBV5-4 and TRBJ2-2; 7 bases are a match to TRBD2. V lost 0 bases to trimming and J lost 1 base; unmatched junction nucleotides: 0. CDR3 size: 15 residues. CDR1 SGHNT and CDR2 YYREEE come from the germline V gene (reference sequence). CDR3 residues: CASSLGGGNTGELFF. In DNA form, the CDR3 reads TGTGCCAGCAGCTTGGGCGGGGGGAACACCGGGGAGCTGTTTTTT.

The chain employs TRBV10-2 and TRBJ1-1; D is ambiguous. V was clipped by 4 bases and J by 0 bases, with 6 bases between them. Germline V gene sequence: CDR1 WSHSY, CDR2 SAAADI. This CDR3 spans 13 amino acids. CDR3 sequence reads: CASSVRMNTEAFF. The CDR3, as DNA: TGCGCCAGCAGTGTAAGGATGAACACTGAAGCTTTCTTT.

This clonotype was detected many times. The J gene is TRBJ2-5, the V gene TRBV7-2; 9 bases align to TRBD2. The trim removed 2 bases at V and 1 base at J, leaving 11 bases unmatched. The CDR3 contains 18 residues. The germline V gene has CDR1 SGHTA and CDR2 FQGNSA. CDR3 loop: CASSLKKTSGGLQETQYF. Here the CDR3 DNA reads TGTGCCAGCAGCTTAAAGAAGACTAGCGGAGGCCTCCAAGAGACCCAGTACTTC.

The chain employs TRBV2 and TRBJ1-1; 7 nucleotides align to TRBD1. The germline CDR1 and CDR2 sequences are SNHLY and FYNNEI. The CDR3 length is 16 residues. J lost 7 bases, V lost 8 bases, and 19 bases had no gene match. The CDR3: CASLGAGQQTTSEAFF. The CDR3 DNA is TGTGCCAGCTTAGGAGCGGGACAGCAAACAACAAGTGAAGCTTTCTTT.

V usage is TRBV6-5 and J usage is TRBJ2-5; D is undetermined. Germline CDR1 and CDR2: MNHEY and SVGAGI. CDR3 size: 13 residues. V lost 4 bases and J 4 bases, leaving 10 bases between the germline ends. DNA for the CDR3: TGTGCCAGCAGTTCCAGCGTGGGAGAGACCCAGTACTTC. Its protein is CASSSSVGETQYF.